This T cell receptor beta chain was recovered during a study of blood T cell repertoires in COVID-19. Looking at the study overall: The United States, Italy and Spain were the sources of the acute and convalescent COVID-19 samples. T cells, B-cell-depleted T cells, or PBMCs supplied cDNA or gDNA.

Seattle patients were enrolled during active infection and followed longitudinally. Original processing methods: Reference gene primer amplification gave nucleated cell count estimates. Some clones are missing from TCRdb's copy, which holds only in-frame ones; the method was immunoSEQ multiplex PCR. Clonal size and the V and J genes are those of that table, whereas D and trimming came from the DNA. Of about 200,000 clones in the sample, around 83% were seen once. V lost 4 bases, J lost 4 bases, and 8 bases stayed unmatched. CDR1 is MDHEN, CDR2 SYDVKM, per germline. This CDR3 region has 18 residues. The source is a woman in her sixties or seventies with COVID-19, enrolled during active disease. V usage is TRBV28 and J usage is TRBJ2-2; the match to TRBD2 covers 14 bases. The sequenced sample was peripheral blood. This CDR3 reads CASSWTSGRKTGTGELFF. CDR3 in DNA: TGTGCCAGCAGTTGGACTAGCGGGAGGAAAACGGGCACCGGGGAGCTGTTTTTT.